This is a list of T cell receptor beta chains from one sample in a study of shared clonotypes between healthy human individuals. Sequencing used immunoSEQ multiplex PCR; TCRdb keeps in-frame clones, though not all of them. The sample holds about 2 million clones, around 96% seen once. The sequenced sample was naive CD8+ T cells sorted from blood. These receptors were taken from a man between 18 and 29 years old in good health. Each CDR3 is given with its conserved first and last residue. The D gene is left open where the match is weak. Clone size, where shown, is once, few, many, or a class for clones that have expanded.

v_gene: TRBV4-1; d_gene: -; j_gene: TRBJ2-7; abundance: -; CDR3aa: CASSQDIGAYEQYF; CDR3nt: TGCGCCAGCAGCCAAGATATAGGGGCCTACGAGCAGTACTTC
v_gene: TRBV11-2; d_gene: TRBD1; j_gene: TRBJ1-2; abundance: -; CDR3aa: CASSWAGDRGGYTF; CDR3nt: TGTGCCAGCAGCTGGGCCGGAGACAGGGGTGGCTACACCTTC
v_gene: TRBV10-1; d_gene: TRBD2; j_gene: TRBJ2-3; abundance: -; CDR3aa: CASSGLAGPGDTQYF; CDR3nt: TGCGCCAGCAGTGGATTAGCGGGGCCTGGAGATACGCAGTATTTT
v_gene: TRBV4-1; d_gene: -; j_gene: TRBJ1-2; abundance: -; CDR3aa: CASSQDMAGLSYGYTF; CDR3nt: TGCGCCAGCAGCCAAGATATGGCAGGCCTATCGTATGGCTACACCTTC
v_gene: TRBV29-1; d_gene: -; j_gene: TRBJ2-3; abundance: -; CDR3aa: CSVDGVIRNTDTQYF; CDR3nt: TGCAGCGTTGATGGAGTGATCAGAAACACAGATACGCAGTATTTT
v_gene: TRBV10-2; d_gene: -; j_gene: TRBJ2-7; abundance: -; CDR3aa: CASSDIGTEQYF; CDR3nt: TGCGCCAGCAGTGATATAGGGACCGAGCAGTACTTC
v_gene: TRBV29-1; d_gene: -; j_gene: TRBJ1-1; abundance: once; CDR3aa: CSVEEAVEAFF; CDR3nt: TGCAGCGTTGAAGAGGCAGTTGAAGCTTTCTTT
v_gene: TRBV2; d_gene: -; j_gene: TRBJ1-2; abundance: -; CDR3aa: CASSADSYLTYGYTF; CDR3nt: TGTGCCAGCAGTGCGGACAGCTACCTTACCTATGGCTACACCTTC
v_gene: TRBV27; d_gene: TRBD2; j_gene: TRBJ2-3; abundance: -; CDR3aa: CASSSASGTFTDTQYF; CDR3nt: TGTGCCAGCAGTTCTGCTAGCGGAACATTCACAGATACGCAGTATTTT
v_gene: TRBV27; d_gene: -; j_gene: TRBJ2-1; abundance: -; CDR3aa: CASSLSLGEAYNEQFF; CDR3nt: TGTGCCAGCAGTTTATCCCTAGGGGAAGCCTACAATGAGCAGTTCTTC
v_gene: TRBV4-1; d_gene: TRBD2; j_gene: TRBJ2-7; abundance: once; CDR3aa: CASSRLSGSRYEQYF; CDR3nt: TGCGCCAGCAGCCGACTTAGCGGGAGTAGGTACGAGCAGTACTTC
v_gene: TRBV6-5; d_gene: -; j_gene: TRBJ2-7; abundance: -; CDR3aa: CASSGSYEQYF; CDR3nt: TGTGCCAGCAGTGGGAGCTACGAGCAGTACTTC
v_gene: TRBV28; d_gene: TRBD2; j_gene: TRBJ2-7; abundance: -; CDR3aa: CASSFAGEAHEQYF; CDR3nt: TGTGCCAGCAGTTTTGCGGGGGAAGCCCACGAGCAGTACTTC
v_gene: TRBV27; d_gene: TRBD2; j_gene: TRBJ2-3; abundance: -; CDR3aa: CASSQTSGSTDTQYF; CDR3nt: TGTGCCAGCAGCCAGACTAGCGGAAGCACAGATACGCAGTATTTT
v_gene: TRBV30; d_gene: TRBD1; j_gene: TRBJ2-7; abundance: -; CDR3aa: CAWTPPTGLVRAQYF; CDR3nt: TGTGCCTGGACACCCCCGACAGGGCTCGTGCGGGCGCAGTACTTC
v_gene: TRBV27; d_gene: -; j_gene: TRBJ2-2; abundance: -; CDR3aa: CASSRGLFTGELFF; CDR3nt: TGTGCCAGCAGTAGAGGACTGTTCACCGGGGAGCTGTTTTTT
v_gene: TRBV11-2; d_gene: TRBD1; j_gene: TRBJ2-7; abundance: -; CDR3aa: CASSLRTGEIYEQYF; CDR3nt: TGTGCCAGCAGCCTGAGGACAGGGGAGATCTACGAGCAGTACTTC
v_gene: TRBV5-1; d_gene: TRBD1; j_gene: TRBJ2-1; abundance: -; CDR3aa: CASSRTGGGNEQFF; CDR3nt: TGCGCCAGCAGCCGGACAGGGGGCGGGAATGAGCAGTTCTTC
v_gene: TRBV9; d_gene: -; j_gene: TRBJ2-1; abundance: -; CDR3aa: CASSVQNRPGPEQFF; CDR3nt: TGTGCCAGCAGCGTACAGAATAGACCAGGACCGGAGCAGTTCTTC
v_gene: TRBV11-2; d_gene: -; j_gene: TRBJ2-1; abundance: -; CDR3aa: CASSRSENEQFF; CDR3nt: TGTGCCAGCAGCCGAAGTGAGAATGAGCAGTTCTTC
v_gene: TRBV28; d_gene: TRBD2; j_gene: TRBJ2-3; abundance: -; CDR3aa: CASSSGGSTDTQYF; CDR3nt: TGTGCCAGCTCGTCGGGGGGTAGCACAGATACGCAGTATTTT
v_gene: TRBV2; d_gene: TRBD2; j_gene: TRBJ2-7; abundance: -; CDR3aa: CAIPRSSGPPSEQYF; CDR3nt: TGTGCCATCCCAAGGTCTAGCGGACCCCCCAGCGAGCAGTACTTC
v_gene: TRBV7-2; d_gene: TRBD2; j_gene: TRBJ2-7; abundance: -; CDR3aa: CASSPAGVPPGEQYF; CDR3nt: TGTGCCAGCAGCCCTGCGGGAGTCCCCCCTGGCGAGCAGTACTTC
v_gene: TRBV2; d_gene: -; j_gene: TRBJ1-1; abundance: -; CDR3aa: CASSGGNTEAFF; CDR3nt: TGTGCCAGCAGTGGCGGGAACACTGAAGCTTTCTTT
v_gene: TRBV12-1; d_gene: -; j_gene: TRBJ2-7; abundance: once; CDR3aa: CASSFAQDEQYF; CDR3nt: TGTGCCAGCAGCTTTGCGCAGGACGAGCAGTACTTC
v_gene: TRBV29-1; d_gene: TRBD1; j_gene: TRBJ2-7; abundance: -; CDR3aa: CSVEGGTGNSYEQYF; CDR3nt: TGCAGCGTTGAAGGTGGGACAGGGAACTCCTACGAGCAGTACTTC
v_gene: TRBV21-1; d_gene: -; j_gene: TRBJ2-7; abundance: -; CDR3aa: CASSKNEARRAWLRGEQYF; CDR3nt: TGTGCCAGCAGCAAAAATGAGGCGCGGCGGGCCTGGCTACGCGGTGAGCAGTACTTC
v_gene: TRBV27; d_gene: -; j_gene: TRBJ1-2; abundance: -; CDR3aa: CASSSRGGHLYGYTF; CDR3nt: TGTGCCAGCAGTTCCCGTGGGGGACACCTCTATGGCTACACCTTC
v_gene: TRBV9; d_gene: TRBD2; j_gene: TRBJ2-5; abundance: -; CDR3aa: CASSVGGGPPETQYF; CDR3nt: TGTGCCAGCAGCGTAGGCGGGGGGCCCCCGGAGACCCAGTACTTC
v_gene: TRBV6-5; d_gene: TRBD2; j_gene: TRBJ2-5; abundance: once; CDR3aa: CASNELAGGRETQYF; CDR3nt: TGTGCCAGCAACGAACTAGCGGGGGGGCGCGAGACCCAGTACTTC
v_gene: TRBV4-1; d_gene: -; j_gene: TRBJ1-6; abundance: -; CDR3aa: CASSHLQGIDSPLHF; CDR3nt: TGCGCCAGCAGCCACCTACAGGGTATCGATTCACCCCTCCACTTT
v_gene: TRBV7-9; d_gene: -; j_gene: TRBJ1-1; abundance: -; CDR3aa: CASSLGHSFDYEAFF; CDR3nt: TGTGCCAGCAGCTTAGGACATTCATTCGACTATGAAGCTTTCTTT
v_gene: TRBV19; d_gene: TRBD2; j_gene: TRBJ2-7; abundance: once; CDR3aa: CASRWTSGCLLYEQYF; CDR3nt: TGTGCCAGTAGATGGACTAGCGGGTGTCTCCTGTACGAGCAGTACTTC
v_gene: TRBV4-2; d_gene: TRBD2; j_gene: TRBJ2-7; abundance: -; CDR3aa: CASSQEKTSSYEQYF; CDR3nt: TGTGCCAGCAGCCAAGAAAAGACTAGCAGCTACGAGCAGTACTTC
v_gene: TRBV4-3; d_gene: -; j_gene: TRBJ2-2; abundance: -; CDR3aa: CASSQDAGDRNTGELFF; CDR3nt: TGCGCCAGCAGCCAAGATGCCGGGGATAGGAACACCGGGGAGCTGTTTTTT
v_gene: TRBV28; d_gene: TRBD2; j_gene: TRBJ2-3; abundance: once; CDR3aa: CASSFHPAGAIDTQYF; CDR3nt: TGTGCCAGCAGTTTTCACCCAGCGGGGGCGATAGATACGCAGTATTTT
v_gene: TRBV7-6; d_gene: -; j_gene: TRBJ2-7; abundance: -; CDR3aa: CASSSDTMSYEQYF; CDR3nt: TGTGCCAGCAGCTCGGACACAATGTCCTACGAGCAGTACTTC
v_gene: TRBV2; d_gene: -; j_gene: TRBJ1-2; abundance: -; CDR3aa: CASSEISGYGYTF; CDR3nt: TGTGCCAGCAGTGAAATTTCGGGGTATGGCTACACCTTC
v_gene: TRBV4-1; d_gene: -; j_gene: TRBJ2-3; abundance: -; CDR3aa: CASSPRTATDTQYF; CDR3nt: TGCGCCAGCAGCCCGAGGACAGCCACAGATACGCAGTATTTT
v_gene: TRBV7-9; d_gene: -; j_gene: TRBJ2-2; abundance: -; CDR3aa: CASSLGPELFF; CDR3nt: TGTGCCAGCAGCTTAGGGCCGGAGCTGTTTTTT